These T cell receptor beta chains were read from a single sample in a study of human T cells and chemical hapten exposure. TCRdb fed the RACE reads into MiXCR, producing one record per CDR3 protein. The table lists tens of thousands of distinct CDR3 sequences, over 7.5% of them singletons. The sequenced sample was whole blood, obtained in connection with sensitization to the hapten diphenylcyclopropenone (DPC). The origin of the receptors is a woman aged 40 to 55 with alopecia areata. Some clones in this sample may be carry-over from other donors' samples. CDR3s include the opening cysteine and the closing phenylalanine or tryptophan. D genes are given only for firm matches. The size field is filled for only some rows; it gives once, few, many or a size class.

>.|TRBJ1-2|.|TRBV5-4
CASSARGHRYGYTF
TGTGCCAGCAGCGCCAGGGGACATCGGTATGGCTACACCTTC
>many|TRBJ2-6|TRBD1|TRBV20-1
CSAEDRGGANVLTF
TGCAGTGCTGAGGACAGGGGTGGGGCCAACGTCCTGACTTTC
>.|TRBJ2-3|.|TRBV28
CASSAQLSWETETQYF
TGTGCCAGCAGTGCCCAGTTGAGTTGGGAAACAGAAACGCAGTATTTT
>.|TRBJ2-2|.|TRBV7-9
CASSPGELFF
TGTGCCAGCAGCCCAGGGGAGCTGTTTTTT
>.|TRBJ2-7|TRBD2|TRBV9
CASSVGLAGVYEQYF
TGTGCCAGCAGCGTAGGACTAGCGGGGGTTTACGAGCAGTACTTC
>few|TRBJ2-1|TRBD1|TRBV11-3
CASSRDREFDEQFF
TGTGCCAGCAGCCGGGACAGGGAGTTCGATGAGCAGTTCTTC
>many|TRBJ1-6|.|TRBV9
CASSPKTSTPLHF
TGTGCCAGCAGCCCGAAGACTTCTACACCCCTCCACTTT
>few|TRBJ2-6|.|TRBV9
CASSVFTGYGSGANVLTF
TGTGCCAGCAGCGTTTTTACAGGGTATGGGTCTGGGGCCAACGTCCTGACTTTC
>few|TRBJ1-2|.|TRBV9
CASSVGDLLGYGYTF
TGTGCCAGCAGCGTAGGGGACTTGCTGGGCTATGGCTACACCTTC
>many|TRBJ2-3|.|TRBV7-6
CASSLALAGDGQYF
TGTGCCAGCAGCTTAGCGCTGGCAGGGGATGGGCAGTATTTT
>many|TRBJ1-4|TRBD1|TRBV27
CASSPLRGPQPTNEKLFF
TGTGCCAGCAGTCCCCTTAGGGGGCCCCAGCCAACTAATGAAAAACTGTTTTTT
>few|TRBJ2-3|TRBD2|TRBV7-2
CASLERGGSVDTQYF
TGTGCCAGCCTGGAGCGGGGGGGGTCTGTGGATACGCAGTATTTT
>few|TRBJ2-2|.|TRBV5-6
CASSLGPSSNTGELFF
TGTGCCAGCAGCTTGGGCCCTAGCTCGAACACCGGGGAGCTGTTTTTT
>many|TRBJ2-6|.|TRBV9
CASSVEGAGANVLTF
TGTGCCAGCAGCGTAGAGGGGGCTGGGGCCAACGTCCTGACTTTC